This is a list of T cell receptor beta chains from one sample in a study of T-cell reconstitution after alpha-beta-depleted transplantation in children. MiXCR, applied by TCRdb to the PCR reads, yields one record per CDR3 protein. The data hold about a million distinct CDR3 sequences, with about 31% observed a single time. Sequenced here: PBMCs, mostly from graft donor cells, sampled 360 days after TCRalphabeta/CD19-depleted stem cell transplant. The receptors were gathered from a boy under two years old who had a stem cell transplant for SCID, so the T cells may come from the graft donor. Both conserved end residues are part of each CDR3. The D gene is left open where the match is weak. Clone size, where shown, is once, few, many, or a class for clones that have expanded.

v_call	j_call	d_call	clone_size	cdr3_aa	cdr3_nt
TRBV20-1	TRBJ2-1	TRBD2	few	CSARVRTSGVGEQFF	TGCAGTGCTAGAGTTAGGACTAGCGGGGTGGGTGAGCAGTTCTTC
TRBV6-5	TRBJ1-4	.	few	CASSSGDTYEKLFF	TGTGCCAGCAGTTCTGGAGACACTTATGAAAAACTGTTTTTT
TRBV12-3/TRBV12-4	TRBJ1-5	.	many	CASSLQGLSNQPQHF	TGTGCCAGCAGCCTCCAGGGGTTGAGCAATCAGCCCCAGCATTTT
TRBV6-2/TRBV6-3	TRBJ1-1	TRBD1	.	CASRDRRVRNTEAFF	TGTGCCAGCCGGGACAGAAGAGTTCGGAACACTGAAGCTTTCTTT
TRBV2	TRBJ2-1	.	.	CASSETGLPVEQFF	TGTGCCAGCAGTGAGACGGGGCTCCCCGTTGAGCAGTTCTTC
TRBV20-1	TRBJ2-7	.	few	CSAIRGYYEQYF	TGCAGTGCTATCCGGGGTTACTACGAGCAGTACTTC
TRBV29-1	TRBJ2-3	.	few	CSVGGWHADTQYF	TGCAGCGTAGGGGGTTGGCACGCAGATACGCAGTATTTT
TRBV7-8	TRBJ2-1	TRBD1	once	CASSSGQGALGDEQFF	TGTGCCAGCAGCTCTGGACAGGGGGCCCTTGGCGATGAGCAGTTCTTC
TRBV6-2/TRBV6-3	TRBJ2-7	.	few	CASSYGGGGPYEQYF	TGTGCCAGCAGTTATGGAGGGGGGGGGCCCTACGAGCAGTACTTC
TRBV4-3	TRBJ2-1	.	.	CASSQFSYGGDNNEQFF	TGCGCCAGCAGCCAATTCTCCTACGGCGGGGACAACAATGAGCAGTTCTTC
TRBV12-3/TRBV12-4	TRBJ2-1	.	few	CASSLSPRPYNEQFF	TGTGCCAGCAGTTTATCCCCCAGGCCCTACAATGAGCAGTTCTTC
TRBV10-3	TRBJ2-7	.	.	CAIRQGRSSYEQYF	TGTGCCATCAGACAGGGAAGAAGCTCCTACGAGCAGTACTTC
TRBV14	TRBJ2-2	.	few	CASSLGQWNTGELFF	TGTGCCAGCAGCCTCGGACAGTGGAACACCGGGGAGCTGTTTTTT
TRBV3-1	TRBJ2-7	.	few	CASSQDLPGIYEQYF	TGTGCCAGCAGCCAAGATCTTCCGGGGATCTACGAGCAGTACTTC